Listed here are 2 T cell receptor beta chains from one sample, sequenced in a study of response to subunit inactivated influenza vaccine. TCRdb fed the RT-PCR reads into MiXCR, producing one record per CDR3 protein. The data hold about half a million distinct CDR3 sequences, with roughly 25% observed a single time. The sample in question was CD4+ T cells sorted from PBMCs, obtained about 5 days after vaccination. These receptors were taken from a man aged 50 to 59 who received an inactivated influenza vaccine.

The CDR3 is CASSPEAGGTYNEQFF. In DNA, the CDR3 is TGTGCCAGCAGCCCGGAAGCAGGGGGTACCTACAATGAGCAGTTCTTC. V and J are TRBV4-2 and TRBJ2-1, with 7 nucleotides matching TRBD1. The CDR3 length is 16 residues. The ends lost 4 bases at V and 2 bases at J; junction bases unmatched: 8. Germline values: CDR1 LGHNA, CDR2 YNFKEQ.

J is TRBJ2-5 and V is TRBV10-3; 10 positions match TRBD2. This CDR3 region has 15 residues. Losses at the gene ends were 6 bases for V and 2 bases for J; bases not matched to a gene: 6. From germline, CDR1 is ENHRY and CDR2 SYGVKD. CDR3: CAISTSGMGQETQYF. The DNA for the CDR3 is TGTGCCATCAGCACTAGCGGGATGGGACAAGAGACCCAGTACTTC.